This TCR beta chain comes out of a study of control samples from healthy donors and cancer patients (dated by TCRdb to about 2020). The table lists this clone with a count of one. Its target antigen remains unknown. Base qualities were left out, and no much larger clone turns up one base away. From its cysteine to its phenylalanine, the CDR3 spans 16 amino acids. The CDR3 DNA has 48 bases and is translated from base 1. Relative to germline, V is 4 bases shorter and J is 6 bases shorter, with 20 bases between their ends. The germline V gene (reference sequence) gives CDR1 as SGHNT and CDR2 as YYREEE. Receptor libraries were prepared by the immunoSEQ multiplex PCR assay. The clones in this table, taken by TCRdb from immuneACCESS, are in-frame only. Not every clone is retained; where verified, under half of the shortfall comes from an unresolved V gene, and the cause of the rest is unknown. In all, the sample holds some 130,000 clones, and around 90% of those were seen once. The ten largest make up 5.5% to 7% of the sample.

This TCR came from a man aged 18 to 30 in good health. The sequence joins TRBV5-4 to TRBJ2-1; a tentative D call is TRBD2 (7 bases match). The source material was blood. The CDR3 sequence is CASSRLGGAIVNEQFF. The bases are TGTGCCAGCAGCCGACTTGGGGGGGCAATAGTCAATGAGCAGTTCTTC.